The present T cell receptor beta chain was sequenced within a study of blood T cell repertoires in COVID-19. CDR3 size: 16 residues. The germline V gene encodes CDR1 SGDLS and CDR2 YYNGEE. V gave up 0 bases and J gave up 4 bases; unmatched junction bases: 6. Repertoires were generated with immunoSEQ multiplex PCR, while TCRdb's copy carries only in-frame clones and drops some. The sample yields more than 150,000 clones, around 84% seen once. The clonotype was recovered from a man aged 45-65 years with active or convalescent COVID-19. This chain uses TRBV9 with TRBJ2-3; 9 bases fit TRBD1. Sequencing used peripheral blood. CDR3 residues: CASSVGGTGQADTQYF. Written as DNA, the CDR3 is TGTGCCAGCAGCGTAGGGGGGACAGGGCAAGCAGATACGCAGTATTTT.